This is a list of T cell receptor beta chains from one sample in a study of cytomegalovirus exposure and HLA in healthy donors. Profiling relied on immunoSEQ multiplex PCR, and the TCRdb table lists in-frame clones only, not all of them. The sample lists over 130,000 clones, around 90% occurring once. The sample comprised PBMCs. All receptors come from a woman between 40 and 50 years old in good health and CMV-seronegative. Both conserved end residues are part of each CDR3. The D gene is left open where the match is weak. The size field is filled for only some rows; it gives once, few, many or a size class.

D gene | J gene | V gene | clone size | CDR3 DNA | CDR3 protein
- | TRBJ2-3 | TRBV6-5 | - | TGTGCCAGCAGCCCCGCAGTGGGAGTGGAGTATTTT | CASSPAVGVEYF
- | TRBJ2-3 | TRBV29-1 | once | TGCAGCGCCGCCGGACAGAGCACAGATACGCAGTATTTT | CSAAGQSTDTQYF
- | TRBJ2-7 | TRBV6-5 | - | TGTGCCAGCAGTTACTCGGGGACAAGCTTCTACGAGCAGTACTTC | CASSYSGTSFYEQYF
- | TRBJ2-3 | TRBV2 | - | TGTGCCAGCAGTGAGTGGGAGACGACTGTGGCCACAGATACGCAGTATTTT | CASSEWETTVATDTQYF
TRBD2 | TRBJ2-3 | TRBV7-2 | - | TGTGCCAGCAGCGTTGTAGCGGGAGCAACTAGCACAGATACGCAGTATTTT | CASSVVAGATSTDTQYF
- | TRBJ1-1 | TRBV5-1 | - | TGCGCCAGCAGCTTGGTTGCAGGGGCGGGCACTGAAGCTTTCTTT | CASSLVAGAGTEAFF
- | TRBJ1-1 | TRBV10-1 | - | TGCGCCAGCAGTGATCTTCGTACTGAAGCTTTCTTT | CASSDLRTEAFF
- | TRBJ1-1 | TRBV7-9 | once | TGTTCCAGCAGCCTGCTTCGAGGTGAAGCTTTCTTT | CSSSLLRGEAFF
TRBD1 | TRBJ2-5 | TRBV4-3 | - | TGCGCCAGCAGCGGAGTGCGTTCAGGGACAGGGGCAGAGACCCAGTACTTC | CASSGVRSGTGAETQYF
- | TRBJ2-5 | TRBV5-1 | - | TGCGCCAGCAGCTCGCAGCAAGAGACCCAGTACTTC | CASSSQQETQYF
- | TRBJ1-6 | TRBV18 | - | TGTGCCAGCTCACCAGGCAGGGCTGGTTCACCCCTCCACTTT | CASSPGRAGSPLHF
TRBD1 | TRBJ2-1 | TRBV7-2 | - | TGTGCCAGCAGCGGACAGGGGATCGGCTCCTACAATGAGCAGTTCTTC | CASSGQGIGSYNEQFF
TRBD2 | TRBJ2-1 | TRBV7-9 | few | TGTTCCAGCAGCCCCTTGAGGGCTAGCGGGTTTGATGAGCAGTTCTTC | CSSSPLRASGFDEQFF
TRBD1 | TRBJ1-5 | TRBV9 | - | TGTGCCAGCAGCAGGGGACAGGGACAGCCCCAGCATTTT | CASSRGQGQPQHF
TRBD2 | TRBJ2-3 | TRBV10-1 | - | TGCGCCAGCAGTGAGTCCGTAGCGGGAGGTGGCCCAGATACGCAGTATTTT | CASSESVAGGGPDTQYF
TRBD1 | TRBJ2-5 | TRBV4-1 | - | TGCGCCAGCAGCCAAGGTGAGGGGGCAGAGACCCAGTACTTC | CASSQGEGAETQYF
TRBD2 | TRBJ2-1 | TRBV7-9 | - | TGTGCCAGCAGCCCCAGGACTAGCGGGAGAGCTCATGAGCAGTTCTTC | CASSPRTSGRAHEQFF
TRBD2 | TRBJ2-1 | TRBV18 | few | TGTGCCAGCTCACCGGGACTAGCGGGAGAATCCTACAATGAGCAGTTCTTC | CASSPGLAGESYNEQFF
- | TRBJ2-7 | TRBV7-8 | - | TGTGCCAGCAGCTTAGTCGGGACACCCTCCTACGAGCAGTACTTC | CASSLVGTPSYEQYF
- | TRBJ2-7 | TRBV7-2 | - | TGTGCCAGCAGCTTAAGCCATGCCGAGCAGTACTTC | CASSLSHAEQYF
TRBD1 | TRBJ1-1 | TRBV11-2 | - | TGTGCCAGCAGCTTTCGGAAGGGCAGGGGGCTCGGCACTGAAGCTTTCTTT | CASSFRKGRGLGTEAFF
- | TRBJ2-6 | TRBV5-4 | - | TGTGCCAGCAGCTTGAGGACAGAGGCCAACGTCCTGACTTTC | CASSLRTEANVLTF
- | TRBJ1-3 | TRBV6-1 | - | TGTGCCAGCAGTGTGCCCAGCTCTGGAAACACCATATATTTT | CASSVPSSGNTIYF
- | TRBJ1-5 | TRBV9 | - | TGTGCCAGCAGCGTTCATCTAGATCAGCCCCAGCATTTT | CASSVHLDQPQHF
- | TRBJ2-7 | TRBV7-2 | - | TGTGCCAGCAGCTCCAAGCCTTCCTACGAGCAGTACTTC | CASSSKPSYEQYF
TRBD1 | TRBJ2-7 | TRBV11-3 | - | TGTGCCAGCAGCTTGGCGGACAGGAGCTCCTACGAGCAGTACTTC | CASSLADRSSYEQYF
TRBD1 | TRBJ2-3 | TRBV11-1 | - | TGTGCCAGCAGATTTACAGGGGGAGAGACGCAGTATTTT | CASRFTGGETQYF
TRBD2 | TRBJ2-1 | TRBV9 | - | TGTGCCAGCAGCGTAGGGACTAGCGGCTCCTACAATGAGCAGTTCTTC | CASSVGTSGSYNEQFF
TRBD1 | TRBJ2-7 | TRBV27 | - | TGTGCCAGCAGGGACAGGGAAGGCCCTTACGAGCAGTACTTC | CASRDREGPYEQYF
- | TRBJ2-7 | TRBV11-2 | - | TGTGCCAGCAGCTCAAGGAGCACGTACGAGCAGTACTTC | CASSSRSTYEQYF
TRBD2 | TRBJ2-2 | TRBV7-3 | - | TGTGCCAGCAGCTTCGGCGGGAGTGAAACCGGGGAGCTGTTTTTT | CASSFGGSETGELFF
TRBD2 | TRBJ2-7 | TRBV7-9 | - | TGTGCCAGCAGCTTAGCGTCCCCTAGCGGGGGGGACTACGAGCAGTACTTC | CASSLASPSGGDYEQYF
TRBD2 | TRBJ2-1 | TRBV5-6 | once | TGTGCCAGCAGCCTGGCCACTAGCGGGTACAATGAGCAGTTCTTC | CASSLATSGYNEQFF
- | TRBJ1-2 | TRBV27 | - | TGTGCCAGCAGCCACAGGGACCTCTATGGCTACACCTTC | CASSHRDLYGYTF
- | TRBJ2-1 | TRBV9 | - | TGTGCCAGCAGCGTAAGGACAGTCTCCTACAATGAGCAGTTCTTC | CASSVRTVSYNEQFF
- | TRBJ1-5 | TRBV5-6 | few | TGTGCCAGCAGCTCGGGGCCGGGGGTCAATCAGCCCCAGCATTTT | CASSSGPGVNQPQHF
- | TRBJ1-1 | TRBV7-9 | - | TGTTCCAGCAACAGGTTTGGGGACACTGAAGCTTTCTTT | CSSNRFGDTEAFF
TRBD2 | TRBJ2-7 | TRBV6-5 | - | TGTGCCAGCAGTCCCCACGGGGGGGTCTACGAGCAGTACTTC | CASSPHGGVYEQYF
TRBD2 | TRBJ2-1 | TRBV28 | - | TGTGCCAGCAGTTTTTTAGCGGGGGGGGGTGAGCAGTTCTTC | CASSFLAGGGEQFF
TRBD1 | TRBJ1-5 | TRBV6-1 | - | TGTGCCAGCAGTGCAGGGGGCGGCGGCAATCAGCCCCAGCATTTT | CASSAGGGGNQPQHF
TRBD1 | TRBJ1-5 | TRBV28 | - | TGTGCCAGCAGTGACGGACAGGGTCCTTTTAATCAGCCCCAGCATTTT | CASSDGQGPFNQPQHF
- | TRBJ2-7 | TRBV7-2 | - | TGTGCCAGCAGCTTAACTCCCTATGGTGAGCAGTACTTC | CASSLTPYGEQYF
- | TRBJ1-5 | TRBV5-1 | - | TGCGCCAGCAGCCGGGGATCGGGTGTCAATCAGCCCCAGCATTTT | CASSRGSGVNQPQHF
- | TRBJ1-5 | TRBV7-2 | few | TGTGCCAGCAGCGCGCCGAATCAGCCCCAGCATTTT | CASSAPNQPQHF
- | TRBJ2-7 | TRBV6-5 | - | TGTGCCAGCAGTTACTCGGGAGCCCGGTGGGACTACGAGCAGTACTTC | CASSYSGARWDYEQYF
- | TRBJ1-1 | TRBV5-1 | - | TGCGCCAGCAGCGGAGGGACCGTGAACACTGAAGCTTTCTTT | CASSGGTVNTEAFF
- | TRBJ2-2 | TRBV2 | few | TGTGCCAAACGTCGGGGCACCGGGGAGCTGTTTTTT | CAKRRGTGELFF
- | TRBJ2-7 | TRBV5-1 | - | TGCGCCAGCAGCCTGGGAACGGGGAGCTCCTACGAGCAGTACTTC | CASSLGTGSSYEQYF
- | TRBJ2-3 | TRBV6-5 | - | TGTGCCAGCAGGGAGATGATGAGCACAGATACGCAGTATTTT | CASREMMSTDTQYF
- | TRBJ2-1 | TRBV2 | - | TGTGCCAGCAGTGGGCTTGCCCAGCAGTTCTTC | CASSGLAQQFF
TRBD1 | TRBJ1-3 | TRBV11-3 | few | TGTGCCAGCAGCCGAGGACAGGGAGCTGGAAACACCATATATTTT | CASSRGQGAGNTIYF
TRBD2 | TRBJ2-3 | TRBV7-9 | few | TGTGCCAGCAGCTTCGGGGGGGGAGCAGATACGCAGTATTTT | CASSFGGGADTQYF
- | TRBJ2-7 | TRBV29-1 | - | TGCAGCGCGGCTCGAAGACTGAACTCCTACGAGCAGTACTTC | CSAARRLNSYEQYF
TRBD2 | TRBJ2-5 | TRBV9 | - | TGTGCCAGCAGCATTCTAGCGGGAGGGCCGGGAGAGACCCAGTACTTC | CASSILAGGPGETQYF
- | TRBJ2-7 | TRBV5-6 | - | TGTGCCAGTTTTAGGGGACTCTCCTACGAGCAGTACTTC | CASFRGLSYEQYF